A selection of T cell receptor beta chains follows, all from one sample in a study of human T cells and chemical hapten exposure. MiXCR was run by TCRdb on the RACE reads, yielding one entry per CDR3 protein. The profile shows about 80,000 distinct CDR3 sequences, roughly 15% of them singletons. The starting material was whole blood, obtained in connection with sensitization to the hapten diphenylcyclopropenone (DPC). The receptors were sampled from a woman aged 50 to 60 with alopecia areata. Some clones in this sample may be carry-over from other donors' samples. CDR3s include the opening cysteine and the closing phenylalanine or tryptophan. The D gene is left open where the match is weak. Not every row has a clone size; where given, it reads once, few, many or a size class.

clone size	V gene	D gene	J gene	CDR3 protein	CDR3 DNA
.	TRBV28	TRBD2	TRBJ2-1	CASSYPGTSSPNEQFF	TGTGCCAGCAGTTACCCCGGGACTAGCAGCCCCAATGAGCAGTTCTTC
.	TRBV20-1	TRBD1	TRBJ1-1	CSARDIQGALTEAFF	TGCAGTGCTAGAGATATCCAGGGGGCTCTTACTGAAGCTTTCTTT
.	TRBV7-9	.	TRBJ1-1	CASNLLGQWNTEAFF	TGTGCCAGCAACCTTCTCGGACAGTGGAACACTGAAGCTTTCTTT
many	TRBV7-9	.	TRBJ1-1	CASSENTEAFF	TGTGCCAGCAGCGAGAACACTGAAGCTTTCTTT
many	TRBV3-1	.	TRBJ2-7	CASSQVQYEQYF	TGTGCCAGCAGCCAAGTTCAGTACGAGCAGTACTTC
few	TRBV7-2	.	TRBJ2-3	CASTPGPPSTDTQYF	TGTGCCAGCACCCCGGGACCCCCAAGCACAGATACGCAGTATTTT
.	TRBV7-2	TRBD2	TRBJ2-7	CASSSHRGLAVEQYF	TGTGCCAGCAGCTCCCACCGTGGGCTAGCGGTCGAGCAGTACTTC
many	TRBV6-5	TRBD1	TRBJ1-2	CASSWGQGFDGYTF	TGTGCCAGCAGTTGGGGACAGGGCTTCGATGGCTACACCTTC
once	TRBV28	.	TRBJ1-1	CASTLRTEAFF	TGTGCCAGCACTCTTCGCACTGAAGCTTTCTTT
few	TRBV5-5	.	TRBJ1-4	CASSLGVTNEKLFF	TGTGCCAGCAGCTTGGGGGTGACTAATGAAAAACTGTTTTTT
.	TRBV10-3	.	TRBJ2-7	CAISDGAYEQYF	TGTGCCATCAGTGACGGAGCCTACGAGCAGTACTTC
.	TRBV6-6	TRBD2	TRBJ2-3	CATLPSLAGLTDTQYF	TGTGCCACCCTCCCAAGCCTAGCGGGGCTCACAGATACGCAGTATTTT
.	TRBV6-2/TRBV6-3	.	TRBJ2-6	CASSYGGAGANVLTF	TGTGCCAGCAGTTACGGGGGTGCTGGGGCCAACGTCCTGACTTTC
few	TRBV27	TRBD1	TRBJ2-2	CASRETGAYRITGELFF	TGTGCCAGCAGAGAGACAGGGGCTTATAGGATCACCGGGGAGCTGTTTTTT
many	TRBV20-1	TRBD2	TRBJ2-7	CSARDGASGSVGEQYF	TGCAGTGCTAGAGATGGCGCTAGCGGGAGCGTTGGCGAGCAGTACTTC
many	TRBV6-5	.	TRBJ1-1	CASIKGNTEAFF	TGTGCCAGCATAAAGGGGAACACTGAAGCTTTCTTT
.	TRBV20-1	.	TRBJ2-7	CSAALYGTSQQYF	TGCAGTGCGGCACTGTACGGGACTTCCCAACAGTACTTC
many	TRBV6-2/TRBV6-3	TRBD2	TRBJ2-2	CASSLAGAHTGELFF	TGTGCCAGCAGTTTAGCGGGAGCCCACACCGGGGAGCTGTTTTTT
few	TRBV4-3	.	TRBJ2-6	CASSLRTGANVLTF	TGCGCCAGCAGCCTAAGGACTGGGGCCAACGTCCTGACTTTC
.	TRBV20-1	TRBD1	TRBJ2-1	CSASRGTAGNEQFF	TGCAGTGCTAGCAGGGGGACAGCTGGGAATGAGCAGTTCTTC
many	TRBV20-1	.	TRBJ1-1	CSAMDRGTEAFF	TGCAGTGCTATGGATAGGGGCACTGAAGCTTTCTTT
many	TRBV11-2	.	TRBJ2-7	CASSLYDSSYEQYF	TGTGCCAGCAGCTTATATGACAGTTCCTACGAGCAGTACTTC